This T cell receptor (beta chain) was identified during a study of cytomegalovirus exposure and HLA in healthy donors (dated by TCRdb to between 2016 and 2019). Looking at the study overall: An earlier analysis of some 550 of the donors reported 276 Gb of sequence data and some 100 million unique TCR beta sequences from about 200 million T cells. About 300 gigabases of sequencing data and 78 million or so unique TCR sequences were included in an early release covering about 600 HLA-typed donors. Of the roughly 390 genotyped donors, approximately 80% fell in the genetic ancestry cluster associated with self-reported Caucasian donors. The aim of the study was to test whether cataloging public T cell receptors could identify signatures of past pathogen exposure. Using immunosequencing, the study profiled T cell repertoires from 500 to 800 subjects and related those repertoires to cytomegalovirus serostatus. In addition to the first cohort of approximately 670 subjects, a separate validation cohort of 120 different subjects was used. To predict cytomegalovirus infection status, the study brought together high-throughput TCR immunosequencing, statistical association of individual TCRs with disease status, and machine learning. A later analysis re-examined previously published TCR beta repertoires from over 500 donors and added high-resolution HLA genotyping to investigate patterns of TCR occurrence. In the later analysis, no new phenotypic data were used to find candidate immune exposures; instead, reliance was placed on TCR beta sequences and their occurrence across donors. In an earlier analysis of 500 to 650 of the donors, high-throughput TCR beta sequencing was used to judge whether each TCR beta V gene segment behaved as functional or pseudogenic. Alongside the repertoire data, information on donor age, sex, ethnicity and CMV serostatus was compiled. Genome-wide SNP genotypes for about 65% of the 666 donors were used in a later genetic analysis, which treated that subset as a discovery cohort. Every discovery cohort repertoire had been produced on one sequencing platform. Class I and class II HLA loci were covered by the typing at four-digit resolution. Typing coverage differed by locus: A, B, C, DRB1 and DQB1 were typed in roughly 620-630 donors, DQA1 in roughly 500, DPA1 in 606, and DPB1 in around 490. Because of strong linkage in the cohort, a handful of DR-DQ haplotypes were treated as single units for association and clustering. On average, around 240,000 unique TCR beta nucleotide sequences were sequenced per donor among a few hundred genotyped donors of the cohort, with roughly 19% of those sequences being non-productive.

Ends trimmed: V by 3 bases, J by 3 bases; bases unmatched to a gene: 17. Counted from cysteine to phenylalanine, this CDR3 has 20 amino acids. Only the CDR3 part of the read is kept: 60 bases, read in frame from the first base. The CDR1 and CDR2 encoded by the germline V gene are SGHDN and FVKESK. What the work shows at the level of the full study, not this receptor alone: A later analysis reported that several top co-occurrence clusters appeared linked to parvovirus B19, influenza, CMV and Epstein-Barr virus. Presence/absence analyses assumed roughly uniform sequencing depth across donors, an assumption that may not hold. The authors suggested that the approach could potentially be generalized to other disease states and immunological phenotypes. A few of the identified cytomegalovirus-associated TCR beta chains were confirmed in vitro to be specific for cytomegalovirus antigens. In an earlier analysis of under 600 of the donors, most TCR beta V segments were observed in productive rearrangements about 87% or about 30% of the time, broadly matching IMGT annotations. The sequencing pipeline was judged likely to have produced a cluster of highly shared sequence variants as a technical artifact. When HLA alleles, especially DR and DQ, strongly co-occurred, TCR associations were difficult to assign to individual alleles. In a later analysis, TCR association rates were found to vary across HLA loci, with the most associated TCRs seen for DRB1 alleles and the fewest for HLA-C alleles. A further reported finding was that TCR beta sequences accurately predicted the HLA-A and HLA-B alleles for most subjects in the first cohort. Some IMGT-functional V segments, including TRBV6-2 and TRBV6-3, could not be told apart with the 87-base-pair reads, so those segments were excluded. While some public TCRs were present in many individuals, most TCR sequences turned up only very rarely across donors. Most CMV-associated TCR beta chains appeared to be HLA-restricted in a later analysis, and the HLA associations seemed to be driven largely by CMV exposure. The study listed 150 to 200 TCR beta chains as associated with cytomegalovirus. Correlated functional status among segregating V segments might reflect linkage disequilibrium, but an unknown experimental factor could not be ruled out. In a later analysis, HLA-associated TCR beta chains showed more clonal expansion and lower generation probabilities than non-associated chains that were equally common. Immune exposure information for the cohort was limited to CMV serostatus. Because HLA typing was missing for some donors at each locus, association tests included only the typed subset. Cytomegalovirus status was reported to be diagnosed by the classifier with high specificity and sensitivity in both the original and validation cohorts. This cohort had only TCR beta chains sequenced, and the lack of alpha or paired-chain data limited which features could be detected. Specific HLA alleles were associated with 15,000 to 20,000 TCR beta sequences at a false discovery rate of 0.05 in a later analysis. V-gene and J-gene trimming of TCR beta chains was associated with a missense DCLRE1C variant in a later genetic analysis, and the association was replicated in an independent cohort. Compared with the approximately 600-donor mean, donors in an Asian-associated ancestry cluster had fewer N-insertions in productive TCRs, according to a later genetic analysis. The earlier analysis of some 560 of the donors excluded 15 to 20 rarely observed V segments, including chromosome 9 orphons, because counts were too low.

This clone showed up just a few times. What antigen it recognizes has not been identified. Base qualities are missing; no much larger clone stands one base away. In total, roughly 670 healthy bone marrow donors made up the cohort. At the time of sampling, all cohort members were nominally healthy, though unrecorded immune exposures were likely present. The donor was CMV seronegative and belonged to the group of 350 or so seronegative cohort members. Every donor gave a peripheral blood sample, and the peripheral blood mononuclear cells from that sample were used for TCR beta sequencing. The Qiagen DNeasy Blood Extraction Kit was used to extract genomic DNA from the blood cell samples. The protocol used for the library was the immunoSEQ multiplex PCR assay. For the multiplex PCR, a mixture combining 60 forward primers for TCR Vbeta segments and 13 reverse primers for TCR Jbeta segments was used. The CDR3 region of rearranged TCR beta genes was amplified from genomic DNA by a multiplex PCR assay. The Illumina HiSeq System was used to sequence the amplified TCR beta libraries as 87-base-pair reads. In the authors' own workflow: Across the 500 to 750 repertoires, a later analysis counted tens of millions of unique TCR beta chains, around 11 million of which were shared by at least two donors. Raw reads were error-corrected and collapsed into unique sequences by a nearest-neighbor algorithm in which closely related sequences were merged to remove PCR and sequencing errors. CDR3 sequences were aligned to IMGT reference sequences to assign V, D and J gene segments. For a sequence to be retained, a match of at least six nucleotides to both a V gene segment and a J gene segment was required. A rearrangement counted as productive if the CDR3 had no stop codons and remained in frame with V and J, and every other rearrangement counted as non-productive. Following IMGT convention, CDR3 was defined as the stretch from the second conserved V-encoded cysteine up to the conserved J-encoded phenylalanine. The earlier analysis of some 580 of the donors excluded any sequence lacking an unambiguous match to a single V gene segment. An earlier analysis of fewer than 750 of the donors classified V segments as functional when productive rearrangements were above 56.7% and as segregating when the standard deviation between donors was above 5%. A statistical classification framework was built to diagnose cytomegalovirus status from the catalog of TCR beta chain sequences. A later analysis assigned V and J genes by comparing TCR nucleotide sequences with IMGT/GENE-DB human TR gene sequences. Using the TCRdist pipeline, a later analysis assigned CDR3 sequences along with most-parsimonious VDJ recombination scenarios. A later analysis defined each TCR beta chain by its CDR3 amino acid sequence plus V-gene family, and excluded reads lacking a unique V-gene family. A later analysis removed 592 highly shared, low-generation-probability nucleotide sequences to deal with suspected cross-contamination and a sequencing artifact. In a later analysis, a clonal expansion index for each public chain was calculated from normalized within-repertoire ranks of inferred template counts. A later analysis computed generation probabilities with a VDJ recombination model fitted to out-of-frame rearrangements, and checked the results against IGoR. In a later analysis, hypergeometric tests were used to score TCR-TCR, TCR-HLA and TCR-CMV co-occurrence, with a repertoire-size bias correction applied to TCR pairs. A later analysis estimated false discovery rates by permuting HLA or CMV assignments 20 times. A later analysis grouped co-occurring TCRs with DBSCAN, adding TCRdist sequence similarity when clustering within HLA-allele-positive subsets. Repertoires with fewer than 30,000 or more than 120,000 public chains, plus five repertoires with anomalous nucleotide sharing, were excluded from co-occurrence clustering. Drawn from immuneACCESS, this table holds only the in-frame rearrangements with V and J called that TCRdb kept. Clones are partly lost; checked studies trace under half to an unresolved V gene and leave the rest unexplained. V and J calls and clone size are given by that table; D and trimming were obtained from the DNA. This sample lists around 150,000 clones; around three quarters were detected once. Clones ranked in the top ten supply 2.1% of the sample.

The rearrangement combines TRBV14 with TRBJ2-3, with TRBD2 matching 11 junction bases. Sequenced input: PBMCs. The TCR sequence derives from a man between 35 and 55 years old in good health and CMV-seronegative. The CDR3 region: CASSHVAGGPEFDFTDTQYF. The DNA sequence is given as TGTGCCAGCAGCCATGTAGCGGGAGGGCCCGAGTTTGACTTTACAGATACGCAGTATTTT. Supplemented by the reference TRBV14 and TRBJ2-3 proteins around the CDR3, the complete variable domain is EAGVTQFPSHSVIEKGQTVTLRCDPISGHDNLYWYRRVMGKEIKFLLHFVKESKQDESGMPNNRFLAERTGGTYSTLKVQPAELEDSGVYFCASSHVAGGPEFDFTDTQYFGPGTRLTVL.